This T cell receptor beta chain derives from a study of post-analysis software for immune sequencing data. As for the study in general: Clinical courses comprised relapsing-remitting, secondary progressive and progressive-relapsing multiple sclerosis.

Unique molecular identifiers were present in the TCR beta cDNA libraries. Around 500,000 cDNA molecules were recovered from an input of about 1 to 10 million T cells. Each CDR3 protein gets one entry after TCRdb re-called the PCR reads with MiXCR. The sample shows about 200,000 distinct CDR3 sequences, approximately 29% of them seen only once. Study-wide findings and caveats: There was significantly lower normalized Chao1 diversity in multiple sclerosis patients than in controls. Patients had higher frequencies than controls of five TRBV segments, including TRBV5-6, TRBV5-1 and TRBV20-1. Samples prepared in the same batch strongly co-clustered by F measure.

Notes on this clonotype: The target antigen is unknown. A much larger clone sits a single nucleotide away, making a read error possible.

The CDR3 is made up of 14 amino acids. The genes are TRBV12-3 or TRBV12-4 and TRBJ2-5, with TRBD2 identical over 11 bases. The J call is doubtful: the DNA matches TRBJ2-7 better. The clonotype originates from a girl aged 2 to 17 with multiple sclerosis. Sequences were obtained from blood. Here the CDR3 reads CTSSFSLAGDEQYF. The DNA for the CDR3 is TGTACCAGCAGTTTCTCACTAGCGGGAGACGAGCAGTACTTC.